Presented here are 9 T cell receptor beta chains from one specimen sequenced in a study of cytomegalovirus exposure and HLA in healthy donors. The PCR contained 60 Vbeta and 13 Jbeta primers. Assay used: immunoSEQ multiplex PCR; TCRdb lists only in-frame clones, some missing. The data show approximately 110,000 clones, and the top ten clones hold 0.5% to 0.7%. Material for sequencing was PBMCs. These receptors all come from a man over 45 in good health and CMV-seronegative.

The V and J genes are TRBV30 and TRBJ1-1; weak D call: TRBD1 (6 bases). Trimming left V 0 bases short and J 5 bases short, with 13 bases between. Looked up from germline, CDR1 is GTSNPN and CDR2 is SVGIG (reference sequence). The CDR3 is made up of 14 amino acids. The DNA for the CDR3 is TGTGCCTGGAGTGTCGCGGGGGCTGGGACTGAAGCTTTCTTT. Amino acid sequence: CAWSVAGAGTEAFF.

The V and J genes are TRBV7-2 and TRBJ2-5, with 9 bases fitting TRBD2. The CDR3 runs to 15 residues. With V trimmed by 5 bases and J by 7 bases, 11 bases remained unmatched. CDR1 SGHTA and CDR2 FQGNSA come from the germline V gene. Written as DNA, the CDR3 is TGTGCCAGCAGCGATGGCGTAGCGGGAGCCTGGACCCAGTACTTC. Translation gives CASSDGVAGAWTQYF.

This chain uses TRBV6-1 with TRBJ1-5, with 9 bases identical to TRBD1. After removal of 4 bases from V and 7 bases from J, the junction contained 8 bases not matched to a gene. Per germline, CDR1 MNHNS and CDR2 SASEGT. CDR3 size: 15 residues. The CDR3 region is CASSGNRGRVQPQHF. The DNA of the CDR3 is TGTGCCAGCAGTGGGAACAGGGGGCGCGTCCAGCCCCAGCATTTT.

This rearrangement joins TRBV27 to TRBJ1-2; possibly TRBD1 for D (6 bases). This CDR3 region has 13 residues. Looked up from germline, CDR1 is MNHEY and CDR2 is SMNVEV (reference sequence). Trimming shortened V by 4 bases and J by 4 bases, and 10 bases separated the two germline ends. Here the CDR3 reads CASSSGESYGYTF. In DNA, the CDR3 is TGTGCCAGCAGTTCAGGGGAGTCCTATGGCTACACCTTC.

The chain has TRBV5-1 and TRBJ2-5; D may be TRBD2 (6 bases). Trimming took off 2 bases at V and 5 bases at J, with 13 bases between the two ends. CDR3 length equals 14 residues. Looked up from germline, CDR1 is SGHRS and CDR2 is YFSETQ. The CDR3 nucleotides are TGCGCCAGCAGCTTAGGAATAGCGGCGGAGACCCAGTACTTC. Protein sequence: CASSLGIAAETQYF.

The chain couples TRBV21-1 to TRBJ1-2; whether TRBD1, the table's D call, matches the DNA was not checked. TRBV21-1 is a listed pseudogene. This CDR3 region has 19 residues. The CDR3 sequence: CASSKLCTQGTTTNYGYTF. The CDR3 coding sequence is TGTGCCAGCAGCAAACTCTGTACGCAGGGGACCACGACCAACTATGGCTACACCTTC.

As DNA, the CDR3 is TGCGCCAGCAGTCACACTAGTGGCTACGAGCAGTACTTC. Protein product: CASSHTSGYEQYF. The chain is built from TRBV23-1 and TRBJ2-7, with a weak D call TRBD2 (5 bases). TRBV23-1 has ORF status, its function being uncertain. V shed 3 bases and J shed 3 bases, with 9 bases lying between them. The length of the CDR3 is 13 residues.

The chain carries TRBV7-9 and TRBJ2-1; D possibly corresponds to TRBD2 (6 bases). Trimming pared 1 base from V and 9 bases from J, leaving 10 bases between. The CDR3 is 13 residues long. In germline, CDR1 is SEHNR, CDR2 FQNEAQ (reference sequence). DNA of the CDR3: TGTGCCAGCAGCTTAGGAGCGGGCGGTGAGCAGTTCTTC. Residues: CASSLGAGGEQFF. The full variable domain, with the rest looked up from reference TRBV7-9 and TRBJ2-1, is DTGVSQNPRHKITKRGQNVTFRCDPISEHNRLYWYRQTLGQGPEFLTYFQNEAQLEKSRLLSDRFSAERPKGSFSTLEIQRTEQGDSAMYLCASSLGAGGEQFFGPGTRLTVL.

The chain recombines TRBV6-5 with TRBJ1-4; perhaps TRBD1 as D (5 bases). Trimming stripped 0 bases from V and 5 bases from J, with 7 bases between. CDR1 is MNHEY and CDR2 is SVGAGI in the germline V gene. This CDR3 has 14 residues. CDR3 sequence: CASSYSAGNEKLFF. Here the CDR3 DNA reads TGTGCCAGCAGTTACTCGGCAGGGAATGAAAAACTGTTTTTT.